This note documents a single T cell receptor beta chain sequence. CDR1 and CDR2 from the germline V gene are KGHSH and LQKENI. With 3 bases clipped from V and 2 bases from J, the junction kept 2 bases outside the gene matches. CDR3 length: 14 amino acids. Using immunoSEQ multiplex PCR, the repertoire was profiled, and TCRdb retains in-frame clones only, with some absent. Found here are 150,000 or so clones, 75% to 95% of them singletons; the top ten hold 1.1% to 1.5%. This entry is derived from a study of T cell responses to AZD1222 COVID-19 vaccine. The rearrangement joins TRBV18 to TRBJ2-7; TRBD2 aligns across 9 bases. This TCR was sampled from an adult in good health. The source was peripheral blood, collected on day 0 of AZD1222 vaccination. Written as DNA, the CDR3 is TGTGCCAGCTCACCCGGGACTAGCACCTACGAGCAGTACTTC. Its protein product is CASSPGTSTYEQYF.